This T cell receptor (beta chain) is from a study of CD4 T cells in relation to SARS-CoV-2 and coronaviruses. Study background: Shared crossreactive spike epitopes were mapped to their HLA restriction.

The data were produced by immunoSEQ multiplex PCR, yet TCRdb's version contains in-frame clones alone and is incomplete. The repertoire holds about 20,000 clones, with over 75% as singletons. Turning to this clone: The antigen remains unidentified.

The unexposed donors gave CD4+ T cells in 2011-2018, prior to COVID-19. After approximately 10 days of culture, CD4+ T cells were isolated. This CDR3 is 15 amino acids long. The V gene end was trimmed by 1 base and the J gene end by 6 bases; junction bases not matched to a gene: 4. The V gene's germline CDR1 is SNHLY and CDR2 FYNNEI. This TCR was recovered from a human donor in good health. This chain uses TRBV2 with TRBJ2-2; 8 bases line up with TRBD2. Sequencing input: CD4+ T cells from PBMCs, cultured in vitro. In DNA, the CDR3 is TGTGCCAGCAGTGAAGATTTGCGGGGGGCCGGGGAGCTGTTTTTT. It yields the protein CASSEDLRGAGELFF.